These 8 T cell receptor beta chains were all obtained from the same sample, sequenced in a study of CD8 T cells in ankylosing spondylitis. Their specific antigens are unknown. TCRdb re-derived calls from the 5' RACE reads in MiXCR, one entry per CDR3 protein. This repertoire shows around 770,000 distinct CDR3 sequences, 10% to 15% found once; its top ten account for around 0.51%. Overall study results and limits: It appeared that ankylosing spondylitis blood was characterized by a TCR beta motif of 8 or 9 highly homologous variants.

The sequenced sample was blood, either unsorted or a sorted T cell fraction (not recorded which). These receptor sequences come from a male donor with ankylosing spondylitis.

The V call is TRBV6-4, the J call TRBJ2-7; 8 positions agree with TRBD1. CDR3 length equals 15 residues. CDR1 and CDR2 (germline): MRHNA, SNTAGT. Trimming at V came to 8 bases and at J to 4 bases, leaving 13 bases not matched to a gene. CDR3 nucleotide sequence: TGTGCCAGCTTCAGTCCCCACAGGGGGATTTACGAGCAGTACTTC. Translated: CASFSPHRGIYEQYF.

This clonotype appeared a few times. The genes are TRBV28 and TRBJ2-1, with 7 bases aligning to TRBD1. V was pared by 0 bases and J by 5 bases, with 7 bases of the junction left unmatched. Germline loops: CDR1 MDHEN, CDR2 SYDVKM. The CDR3 sequence is 16 residues long. The CDR3 spells CASSLWADRIDNEQFF. DNA for the CDR3: TGTGCCAGCAGTTTATGGGCGGACAGGATTGACAATGAGCAGTTCTTC.

J is TRBJ1-4 and V is TRBV5-6; 9 bases are shared with TRBD1. This CDR3 region has 14 residues. Germline V lookup: CDR1 SGHDT, CDR2 YYEEEE. V shed 4 bases, J shed 6 bases, and the junction held 4 bases outside the gene matches. CDR3 sequence: CASSPDRGYEKLFF. The CDR3 DNA sequence: TGTGCCAGCAGCCCTGACAGGGGGTATGAAAAACTGTTTTTT.

There are a few counts of this clonotype. The rearrangement links TRBV20-1 to TRBJ2-3; possibly TRBD1 for D (5 bases). From germline, CDR1 is DFQATT and CDR2 SNEGSKA (reference sequence). The CDR3 has 12 residues. V was cut by 5 bases and J by 3 bases, with 9 bases left in between. This chain's CDR3 is CSARKGTDTQYF. DNA for the CDR3: TGCAGTGCTCGGAAGGGGACAGATACGCAGTATTTT.

This clonotype was recorded a few times. V usage is TRBV20-1 and J usage is TRBJ2-7; tentative D call: TRBD1 (6 bases). Germline values: CDR1 DFQATT, CDR2 SNEGSKA (reference sequence). V shed 7 bases and J shed 0 bases, with 13 bases lying between them. This CDR3 has 13 residues. The CDR3 protein is CSVQGQTSYEQYF. DNA for the CDR3: TGCAGTGTACAAGGACAGACCTCCTACGAGCAGTACTTC.

In its sample, this clonotype was seen many times. V usage is TRBV20-1 and J usage is TRBJ1-5; weak D call: TRBD1 (6 bases). The CDR3 has 12 amino acids. In germline, CDR1 is DFQATT, CDR2 SNEGSKA (reference sequence). V lost 0 bases to trimming and J lost 13 bases, with 13 bases between them. CDR3 nucleotides: TGCAGTGCTAGAGATTCAGGGGACTTGCAGCATTTT. This encodes CSARDSGDLQHF.

The chain links TRBV6-5 to TRBJ1-1; D unclear. Germline lookup yields CDR1 MNHEY and CDR2 SVGAGI. Trimming removed 0 bases from V and 11 bases from J, with 7 bases in between. The CDR3 is 11 amino acids. The CDR3 nucleotides read TGTGCCAGCAGTTACTCGGGGAGGGCTTTCTTT. Protein sequence: CASSYSGRAFF.

The chain has TRBV4-3 and TRBJ1-2; 7 bases fit TRBD1. Trimming removed 3 bases from V and 7 bases from J; junction bases left unmatched: 8. This CDR3 has 14 residues. The germline gives CDR1 LGHNA, CDR2 YSLEER. The CDR3 coding sequence is TGCGCCAGCAGCCAGTACAGGGGCCAGGGTGGCTACACCTTC. It encodes CASSQYRGQGGYTF.